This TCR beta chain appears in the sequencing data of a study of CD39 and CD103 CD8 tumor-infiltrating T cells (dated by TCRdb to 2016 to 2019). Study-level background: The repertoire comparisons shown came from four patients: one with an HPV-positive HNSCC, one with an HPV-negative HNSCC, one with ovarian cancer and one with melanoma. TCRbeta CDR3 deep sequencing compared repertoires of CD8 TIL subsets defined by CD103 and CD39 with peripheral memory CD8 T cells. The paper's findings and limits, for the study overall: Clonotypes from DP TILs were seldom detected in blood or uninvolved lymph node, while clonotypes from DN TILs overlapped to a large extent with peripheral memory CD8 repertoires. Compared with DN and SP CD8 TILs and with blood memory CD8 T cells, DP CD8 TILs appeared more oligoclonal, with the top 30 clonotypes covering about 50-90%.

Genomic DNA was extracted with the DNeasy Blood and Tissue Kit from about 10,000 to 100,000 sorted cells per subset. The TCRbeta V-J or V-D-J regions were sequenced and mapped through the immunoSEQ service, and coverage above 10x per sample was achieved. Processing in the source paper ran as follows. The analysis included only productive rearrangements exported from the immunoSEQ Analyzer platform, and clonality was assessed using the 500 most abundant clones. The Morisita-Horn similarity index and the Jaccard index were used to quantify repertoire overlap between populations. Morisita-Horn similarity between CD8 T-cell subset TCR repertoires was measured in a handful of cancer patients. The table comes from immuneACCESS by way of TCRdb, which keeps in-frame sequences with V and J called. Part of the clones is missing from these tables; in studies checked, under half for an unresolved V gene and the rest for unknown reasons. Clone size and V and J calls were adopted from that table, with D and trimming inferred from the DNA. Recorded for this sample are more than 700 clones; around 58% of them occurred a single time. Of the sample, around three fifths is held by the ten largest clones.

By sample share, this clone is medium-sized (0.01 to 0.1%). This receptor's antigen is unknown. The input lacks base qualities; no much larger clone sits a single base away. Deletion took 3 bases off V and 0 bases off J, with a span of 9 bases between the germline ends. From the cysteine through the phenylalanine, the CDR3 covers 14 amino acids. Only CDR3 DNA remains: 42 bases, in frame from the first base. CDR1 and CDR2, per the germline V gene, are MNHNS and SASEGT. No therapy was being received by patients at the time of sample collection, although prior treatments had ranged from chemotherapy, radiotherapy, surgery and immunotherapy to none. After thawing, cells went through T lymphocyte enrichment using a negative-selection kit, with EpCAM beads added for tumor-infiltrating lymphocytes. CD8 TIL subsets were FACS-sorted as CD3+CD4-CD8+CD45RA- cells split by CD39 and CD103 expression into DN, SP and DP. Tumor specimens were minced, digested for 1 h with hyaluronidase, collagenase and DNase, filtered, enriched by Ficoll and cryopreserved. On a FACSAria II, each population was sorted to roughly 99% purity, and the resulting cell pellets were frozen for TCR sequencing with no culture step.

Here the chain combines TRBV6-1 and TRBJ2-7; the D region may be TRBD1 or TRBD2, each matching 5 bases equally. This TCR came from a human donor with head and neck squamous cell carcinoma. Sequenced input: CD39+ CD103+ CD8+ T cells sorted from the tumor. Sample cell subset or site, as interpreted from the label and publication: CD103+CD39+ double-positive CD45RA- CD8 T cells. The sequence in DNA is TGTGCCAGCAGTGATGAGGGACCCTCCTACGAGCAGTACTTC. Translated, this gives CASSDEGPSYEQYF.